These 10 T cell receptor beta chains were sequenced from one sample in a study of T cell repertoires in cytomegalovirus infection (dated by TCRdb to between 2018 and 2021). Which antigens these TCRs recognize remains unknown. This sample's treatment or condition label indicates: in vitro stimulation with specific CMV peptide epitopes to enrich CMV-specific T cells. TCRdb lists the instrument as Illumina HiSeq 1500. TCRdb reanalyzed the raw reads on its own, using fastp at Q25 for trimming and MiXCR for clone calling, and kept in-frame beta chains. All rows with the same CDR3 protein become a single entry with the most common DNA and genes. Here the sample has 80,000 or so distinct CDR3 sequences; approximately 42% occur a single time. More than 80% of the sample comes from the top ten. Sequenced material: CD8+ T cells from cultured PBMCs, taken from culture after CMV antigen stimulation. Receptor source: a human donor in good health (CMV status not recorded). Some clones in this sample may be carry-over from other donors' samples.

The rearrangement links TRBV7-2 to TRBJ1-1, with 8 bases identical to TRBD1. Germline V lookup: CDR1 SGHTA, CDR2 FQGNSA. Trimming took 5 bases from V and 3 from J; bases not matched to a gene: 8. The CDR3 length is 15 residues. Here the CDR3 reads CASSARTGTYTEAFF. The DNA of the CDR3 is TGTGCCAGCAGCGCCCGGACAGGGACTTACACTGAAGCTTTCTTT.

The genes are TRBV11-1 and TRBJ2-1; 8 bases fit TRBD2. This CDR3 region has 17 residues. Germline CDR1 reads SGHAT; CDR2 reads FQDESV (reference sequence). Trimming took 1 base from V and 2 from J; bases not matched to a gene: 7. CDR3 sequence reads: CASSLVPSGSTYNEQFF. The CDR3 DNA reads as TGTGCCAGCAGCTTAGTCCCTAGCGGGTCGACCTACAATGAGCAGTTCTTC.

V is TRBV11-2 and J is TRBJ2-6; no firm D call. The germline V gene has CDR1 SGHAT and CDR2 FQNNGV. V was clipped by 3 bases and J by 0 bases, with 12 bases between them. CDR3 size: 17 residues. CDR3 sequence: CASSLRSISSGANVLTF. The DNA of the CDR3 is TGTGCCAGCAGCTTGCGCAGTATTAGCTCTGGGGCCAACGTCCTGACTTTC.

This clonotype came up a few times. V usage is TRBV6-1 and J usage is TRBJ2-7, with D possibly TRBD2 on 5 matching bases. The germline V gene encodes CDR1 MNHNS and CDR2 SASEGT. V was clipped by 3 bases and J by 3 bases, with 18 bases between them. The CDR3 loop spans 16 amino acids. CDR3 residues: CASSDFTPGSGYEQYF. For the CDR3, the DNA is TGTGCCAGCAGTGACTTTACCCCGGGATCTGGCTACGAGCAGTACTTC.

The chain links TRBV7-4 to TRBJ2-3; 14 positions agree with TRBD2. Germline V gives CDR1 SGHVT, CDR2 SQSDAQ. The ends lost 5 bases at V and 2 bases at J; junction bases unmatched: 12. The CDR3 sequence is 19 residues long. Here the CDR3 reads CASSTRTSGGPWDTDTQYF. The DNA for the CDR3 is TGTGCCAGCAGCACCCGGACTAGCGGGGGGCCCTGGGACACAGATACGCAGTATTTT. Drawing the rest from reference TRBV7-4 and TRBJ2-3, the complete variable domain is GAGVSQSPRYKVAKRGRDVALRCDSISGHVTLYWYRQTLGQGSEVLTYSQSDAQRDKSGRPSGRFSAERPERSVSTLKIQRTEQGDSAVYLCASSTRTSGGPWDTDTQYFGPGTRLTVL.

In DNA, the CDR3 is TGTGCCAGCAGCCTGACAGGGATCAACACCGGGGAGCTGTTTTTT. Amino acid sequence: CASSLTGINTGELFF. J is TRBJ2-2 and V is TRBV3-1, with TRBD1 matching 7 bases. V lost 4 bases and J lost 2; bases outside the gene matches: 4. The length of the CDR3 is 15 residues. Germline values: CDR1 LGHDT, CDR2 YNNKEL (reference sequence).

This rearrangement joins TRBV2 to TRBJ1-5; unclear D gene. The germline V gene encodes CDR1 SNHLY and CDR2 FYNNEI. Trimming stripped 3 bases from V and 1 base from J, with 16 bases between. This CDR3 comprises 17 residues. CDR3: CASSDYRADPSNQPQHF. The DNA of the CDR3 is TGTGCCAGCAGTGATTACCGGGCTGATCCCAGCAATCAGCCCCAGCATTTT.

The genes are TRBV5-6 and TRBJ1-1; 9 bases are shared with TRBD1. The CDR3 extends over 14 amino acids. Germline V lookup: CDR1 SGHDT, CDR2 YYEEEE. The junction had 2 bases not matched to a gene; V was cut back by 0 bases and J by 5 bases. DNA for the CDR3: TGTGCCAGCAGCTTGGGCGGGACAGGGACTGAAGCTTTCTTT. This codes for CASSLGGTGTEAFF.

V usage is TRBV6-2 or TRBV6-3 and J usage is TRBJ2-7; TRBD2 is a possible D gene (6 bases). There are 15 residues in the CDR3. V was cut by 3 bases and J by 0 bases, with 12 bases left in between. The germline gives CDR1 MNHEY, CDR2 SVGEGT. CDR3 sequence reads: CASSYAGMSSYEQYF. The CDR3 nucleotides read TGTGCCAGCAGTTATGCGGGGATGAGCTCCTACGAGCAGTACTTC.

This clonotype was observed a handful of times. The chain employs TRBV7-4 and TRBJ2-1, with 8 bases fitting TRBD2. Per germline, CDR1 SGHVT and CDR2 SQSDAQ. V lost 5 bases to trimming and J lost 9 bases; unmatched junction nucleotides: 15. This CDR3 spans 16 amino acids. The CDR3 here is CASSPWPGGPRGEQFF. The CDR3 DNA reads TGTGCCAGCAGCCCTTGGCCGGGGGGGCCTAGGGGTGAGCAGTTCTTC.